This record looks at one T cell receptor (beta chain) sequence and its context. Antigen specificity is unknown. These data originate in a study of cytomegalovirus exposure and HLA in healthy donors. Overall study results and limits: Trimming of TCR beta V- and J-genes showed a link, identified in a later analysis, to a missense DCLRE1C variant. Cytomegalovirus-associated status was assigned to fewer than 200 TCR beta chains. In most subjects, TCR beta sequences reportedly gave accurate predictions of HLA-A and HLA-B alleles.

Germline assignment: CDR1 KGHSH and CDR2 LQKENI. This CDR3 spans 16 amino acids. V lost 4 bases to trimming and J lost 1 base; unmatched junction nucleotides: 6. PCR employed 60 Vbeta and 13 Jbeta primers. Generated by immunoSEQ multiplex PCR, the TCRdb table keeps only in-frame clones and is missing some. This sample yields 270,000 or so clones, of which 86% are seen a single time; about 4% belongs to the top ten. The receptor comes from a man in his forties in good health and CMV-seropositive. Sample: PBMCs. The chain recombines TRBV18 with TRBJ1-3; the match to TRBD1 covers 8 bases. The CDR3 sequence is CASSLRQGPSGNTIYF. CDR3 in DNA: TGTGCCAGCTCACTCAGACAGGGGCCTTCTGGAAACACCATATATTTT.